The rows below give T cell receptor beta chains drawn from one sample of a study of T cell responses to AZD1222 COVID-19 vaccine. Some clones are missing from TCRdb's copy, which holds only in-frame ones; the method was immunoSEQ multiplex PCR. The table has 200,000 or so clones, around 93% seen once. The starting material was peripheral blood, obtained on day 0 of AZD1222 vaccination. The receptor source for this set is an adult in good health. CDR3s include the opening cysteine and the closing phenylalanine or tryptophan. A D gene is named only where the DNA matches it firmly. Clone size is given for some rows only: seen once, a few or many times, or a class if the clone is expanded.

j_call,clone_size,d_call,v_call,cdr3_nt,cdr3_aa
TRBJ1-2,-,-,TRBV18,TGTGCCAGCTCACCACCTATCCGGCCCACTAACTATGGCTACACCTTC,CASSPPIRPTNYGYTF
TRBJ2-7,-,TRBD2,TRBV7-2,TGTGCCAGCAGCCCTGGGGCTAGCGGGCCGCTCCTCTCCTACGAGCAGTACTTC,CASSPGASGPLLSYEQYF
TRBJ1-1,-,TRBD1,TRBV13,TGTGCCAGCAGCTTAGGACCGGACAGGGGGACTGAAGCTTTCTTT,CASSLGPDRGTEAFF
TRBJ2-7,-,TRBD2,TRBV5-1,TGCGCCAGCAGCTCTAGCGGGTACGAGCAGTACTTC,CASSSSGYEQYF
TRBJ1-5,-,-,TRBV28,TGTGCCAGCAGTATAAGGGGCAATCAGCCCCAGCATTTT,CASSIRGNQPQHF
TRBJ2-1,-,-,TRBV6-1,TGTGCCAGCAGTTGGGCGGATGAGCAGTTCTTC,CASSWADEQFF
TRBJ2-1,once,-,TRBV27,TGTGCCAGCAGTAGCCCGCTAGGGGCCAATGAGCAGTTCTTC,CASSSPLGANEQFF
TRBJ1-4,-,-,TRBV21-1,TGTGCCAGCAGCACCTCCACAGGGGTAACTAATGAAAAACTGTTTTTT,CASSTSTGVTNEKLFF
TRBJ1-1,-,-,TRBV19,TGTGCCAGTAGTATAGTTCGGAACACTGAAGCTTTCTTT,CASSIVRNTEAFF
TRBJ2-7,-,-,TRBV30,TGTGCCTGGAGTGGGACAGACCCCTACGAGCAGTACTTC,CAWSGTDPYEQYF
TRBJ1-5,-,TRBD1,TRBV19,TGTGCCAGTAGTCTCCGGGACAGGGGAGGGCAGCCCCAGCATTTT,CASSLRDRGGQPQHF
TRBJ2-2,-,TRBD1,TRBV5-1,TGCGCCAGCAGCGGGACAGGGCTAGGGGACACCGGGGAGCTGTTTTTT,CASSGTGLGDTGELFF
TRBJ1-1,-,-,TRBV5-6,TGTGCCAGCAGCTTGGGGGACACAGTGAACACTGAAGCTTTCTTT,CASSLGDTVNTEAFF
TRBJ1-6,-,-,TRBV27,TGTGCCAGCAGTCCAGAGCCTTCCTCCTATAATTCACCCCTCCACTTT,CASSPEPSSYNSPLHF
TRBJ2-7,-,TRBD2,TRBV7-9,TGTGCCAGCAGCCCCCGGGGGGGTCTGATGGTGAAGCAGTACTTC,CASSPRGGLMVKQYF